This T cell receptor beta chain was identified in a study of CD8 T cells in Susac syndrome. General study points: Susac CD8+ cells expanded clonally the most in TEMRA cells and in active patients.

Each Susac syndrome patient had definite or probable disease by recently defined criteria. A remark on this clonotype: Its antigen is undetermined.

RNA totalling roughly 0.5 to 1 ug underwent reverse transcription with random hexamers. Amplification of TCR beta CDR3 used immunoSEQ multiplex PCR across 54 Vbeta and 13 Jbeta. Each CDR3 protein is one row after TCRdb ran MiXCR on the immunoSEQ multiplex PCR reads. The top ten clones hold about 0.52% of a sample with fewer than 85,000 distinct CDR3 sequences, approximately 93% of them seen once. Sequencing input: CD8+ T cells from PBMCs. The receptor's source is a human donor with Susac syndrome.

The DNA for the CDR3 is TGTGCCAGCGCTCCGATCACTGAAGCTTTCTTT. Protein sequence: CASAPITEAFF. This rearrangement joins TRBV6-1 to TRBJ1-1; no definite D call. V was shortened by 8 bases and J by 4 bases, with 8 bases between the two germline ends. Germline V gives CDR1 MNHNS, CDR2 SASEGT. CDR3 length: 11 residues.